The 30 T cell receptor beta chains presented below share a single source sample, sequenced in a study of blood T cell repertoires in COVID-19. The data were produced by immunoSEQ multiplex PCR, yet TCRdb's version contains in-frame clones alone and is incomplete. The sample contains roughly 300,000 clones, more than 75% of which appear only once. Sequenced: peripheral blood. These receptors came from a woman in her forties or fifties who had recovered from COVID-19.

The rearrangement joins TRBV15 to TRBJ2-7; 12 bases map to TRBD1. Germline V gene lookup returns CDR1 LNHNV and CDR2 YYDKDF (reference sequence). The CDR3 covers 16 residues. Losses at the gene ends were 0 bases for V and 5 bases for J; bases not matched to a gene: 5. Here the CDR3 DNA reads TGTGCCACCAGCAGAGATCTTGGGACAGGGGGCGACGAGCAGTACTTC. It codes for CATSRDLGTGGDEQYF.

The genes are TRBV19 and TRBJ1-5, with 10 bases fitting TRBD1. Germline V gives CDR1 LNHDA, CDR2 SQIVND (reference sequence). The trim removed 6 bases at V and 3 bases at J, leaving 14 bases unmatched. CDR3 length equals 18 residues. CDR3 in DNA: TGTGCCAGTAGGTTCGACAGGGGGCGCAAGAAGGCCAATCAGCCCCAGCATTTT. Protein product: CASRFDRGRKKANQPQHF.

The chain recombines TRBV3-1 (or the pseudogene TRBV3-2) with TRBJ1-2, with 7 nucleotides matching TRBD1. J was trimmed by 4 bases and V by 4 bases; bases with no gene match: 12. This CDR3 has 16 residues. Germline-derived CDR1 and CDR2 are LGHDT and YNNKEL (reference sequence). As DNA, the CDR3 is TGTGCCAGCAGCCGCCCAAACAGGGGAAGCGGCTATGGCTACACCTTC. Translated: CASSRPNRGSGYGYTF.

This clone was picked up one time. The chain has TRBV5-1 and TRBJ1-2, with TRBD1 matching over 8 bases. Germline-derived CDR1 and CDR2 are SGHRS and YFSETQ. The CDR3 is 12 residues long. Trimming took 2 bases from V and 7 from J; bases not matched to a gene: 1. The CDR3 nucleotides read TGCGCCAGCAGCTTAACAGGGGGTGGCTACACCTTC. The encoded protein is CASSLTGGGYTF.

The chain has TRBV28 and TRBJ2-7; maybe TRBD1 (5 bases). Trimming removed 6 bases at V and 4 bases at J, with 10 bases between. The CDR3 length is 12 residues. Germline V gene sequence: CDR1 MDHEN, CDR2 SYDVKM. CDR3 loop: CASRPQGYEQYF. In nucleotides, the CDR3 is TGTGCCAGCAGACCCCAGGGATACGAGCAGTACTTC.

The rearrangement uses TRBV5-1 and TRBJ1-1, with TRBD1 matching 9 bases. This CDR3 has 15 residues. Trimming at V came to 4 bases and at J to 0 bases, leaving 4 bases not matched to a gene. CDR1 is SGHRS, CDR2 YFSETQ, per germline. CDR3: CASSVGTGMNTEAFF. In DNA form, the CDR3 reads TGCGCCAGCAGCGTCGGGACAGGGATGAACACTGAAGCTTTCTTT. Filled out from reference TRBV5-1 and TRBJ1-1, the complete variable domain reads KAGVTQTPRYLIKTRGQQVTLSCSPISGHRSVSWYQQTPGQGLQFLFEYFSETQRNKGNFPGRFSGRQFSNSRSEMNVSTLELGDSALYLCASSVGTGMNTEAFFGQGTRLTVV.

Written as DNA, the CDR3 is TGCGCCAGCAGCGGGGGACTAGCGGGGCAAAATGAGCAGTTCTTC. Protein product: CASSGGLAGQNEQFF. V gene TRBV5-1 combines with J gene TRBJ2-1; 13 nucleotides line up with TRBD2. The trim removed 4 bases at V and 7 bases at J, leaving 5 bases unmatched. The CDR3 contains 15 residues. Germline V gene sequence: CDR1 SGHRS, CDR2 YFSETQ.

The V gene is TRBV7-3, the J gene TRBJ1-1; possible D gene TRBD1, 5 bases. The CDR3 runs to 14 residues. The V gene's germline CDR1 is SGHTA and CDR2 FQGTGA. The ends were cut back, 5 bases at V and 1 base at J, with 11 bases in the middle. The CDR3 here is CASSPGPANTEAFF. The CDR3 DNA is TGTGCCAGCAGCCCAGGGCCAGCGAACACTGAAGCTTTCTTT.

The chain recombines TRBV4-2 with TRBJ2-1, with D perhaps TRBD2 (6 bases). The germline CDR1 and CDR2 sequences are LGHNA and YNFKEQ. CDR3 size: 18 residues. Trimming took off 1 base at V and 7 bases at J, with 23 bases between the two ends. In DNA, the CDR3 is TGTGCCAGCAGCCAAGCATTAACTCGGTTTTCTGCGGGGAATGAGCAGTTCTTC. This sequence encodes CASSQALTRFSAGNEQFF.

J is TRBJ2-1 and V is TRBV12-5; TRBD2 aligns across 8 bases. CDR1 is LGHNT, CDR2 FRNRAP, per germline. This CDR3 has 15 amino acids. The V gene end was trimmed by 9 bases and the J gene end by 5 bases; junction bases not matched to a gene: 12. The CDR3 DNA follows: TGTGCTAGCGCGTTGCGTCTAGCGGGCCACAATGAGCAGTTCTTC. This translates into CASALRLAGHNEQFF.

The chain carries TRBV4-1 and TRBJ2-1; D is perhaps TRBD1 (5 bases). From germline, CDR1 is MGHRA and CDR2 YSYEKL. The CDR3 extends over 17 amino acids. Trimming removed 1 base at V and 1 base at J, with 14 bases between. CDR3 bases: TGCGCCAGCAGCCAAGTCGGCGGCAGGGTGTCCTACAATGAGCAGTTCTTC. Translated: CASSQVGGRVSYNEQFF.

This chain joins TRBV7-2 and TRBJ2-1; possibly TRBD2 for D (6 bases). Germline CDR1 and CDR2: SGHTA and FQGNSA. V lost 0 bases and J 4 bases, leaving 10 bases between the germline ends. The CDR3 is 15 amino acids. Here the CDR3 reads CASSLALAEYNEQFF. In nucleotides, the CDR3 is TGTGCCAGCAGCTTAGCACTAGCTGAATACAATGAGCAGTTCTTC.

Comments on this clone: Other DNA variants within this sample encode the same CDR3. The chain carries TRBV19 and TRBJ1-1, with D maybe TRBD1 (5 bases). Deletions cut 6 bases from V and 1 base from J, with 9 bases between. CDR3 length equals 13 residues. CDR1 is LNHDA and CDR2 is SQIVND in the germline V gene (reference sequence). The CDR3 is CASSSTANTEAFF. CDR3 nucleotide sequence: TGTGCCAGTAGCTCGACAGCGAACACTGAAGCTTTCTTT.

The CDR3 loop is CASSPTGGSSGANVLTF. The CDR3 DNA follows: TGTGCCAGCAGTCCGACAGGGGGAAGCTCTGGGGCCAACGTCCTGACTTTC. The chain has TRBV6-6 and TRBJ2-6; TRBD1 matches at 9 bases. Germline-derived CDR1 and CDR2 are MNHNY and SVGAGI (reference sequence). CDR3 length: 17 residues. J gave up 0 bases and V 5 bases, and 5 bases lay outside the gene matches.

The V call is TRBV9, the J call TRBJ1-5; D is ambiguous. V shed 0 bases and J shed 3 bases, with 4 bases lying between them. The CDR3 extends over 13 amino acids. Germline loops: CDR1 SGDLS, CDR2 YYNGEE. The CDR3 reads CASSVGANQPQHF. The CDR3 DNA follows: TGTGCCAGCAGCGTAGGGGCCAATCAGCCCCAGCATTTT.

CDR3 nucleotides: TGTGCCAGCAGCAGGAGACAGGGTGACTCCTACGAGCAGTACTTC. Its translation is CASSRRQGDSYEQYF. This rearrangement joins TRBV21-1 to TRBJ2-7; the table gives TRBD1 as D, unverified against the DNA. TRBV21-1 is given as a pseudogene. CDR3 length: 15 residues.

This clone was detected only once. The chain carries TRBV11-2 and TRBJ2-5, with D uncertain. Germline CDR1 is SGHAT and CDR2 is FQNNGV. V lost 0 bases, J lost 0 bases, and 5 bases lay in between. The CDR3 extends over 14 amino acids. This CDR3 is CASSLDLYQETQYF. The DNA of the CDR3 is TGTGCCAGCAGCTTAGACTTGTACCAAGAGACCCAGTACTTC.

The rearrangement links TRBV12-3 or TRBV12-4 to TRBJ1-1; the D gene is possibly TRBD1 (5 bases). The ends were cut back, 2 bases at V and 5 bases at J, with 9 bases in the middle. The CDR3 loop spans 13 amino acids. CDR3 coding DNA: TGTGCCAGCAGTTTACTGGGGGGAACTGAAGCTTTCTTT. Protein product: CASSLLGGTEAFF.

This clone turned up a few times. The chain employs TRBV19 and TRBJ2-2, with a weak D call TRBD1 (5 bases). The V gene's germline CDR1 is LNHDA and CDR2 SQIVND (reference sequence). V lost 4 bases, J lost 6 bases, and 9 bases lay in between. The CDR3 spans 13 residues. The CDR3 loop reads CASSTGFPGELFF. CDR3 bases: TGTGCCAGTAGTACAGGGTTTCCCGGGGAGCTGTTTTTT.

The chain couples TRBV15 to TRBJ2-3, with 7 bases that match TRBD2. Trimming took 7 bases from V and 2 from J; bases not matched to a gene: 9. The germline CDR1 and CDR2 sequences are LNHNV and YYDKDF (reference sequence). The CDR3 totals 15 residues. The CDR3 loop reads CATTFGGGSTDTQYF. Written as DNA, the CDR3 is TGTGCCACCACCTTTGGGGGGGGATCCACAGATACGCAGTATTTT.

This sequence joins TRBV9 and TRBJ2-1; D might be TRBD2 (6 bases). The CDR3 is made up of 17 amino acids. CDR1 and CDR2 from the germline V gene are SGDLS and YYNGEE. V gave up 0 bases and J gave up 0 bases, with 13 bases separating them. This CDR3 reads CASSVEAGPSSYNEQFF. DNA for the CDR3: TGTGCCAGCAGCGTAGAGGCGGGGCCTAGCTCCTACAATGAGCAGTTCTTC.

The rearrangement uses TRBV19 and TRBJ2-7, with no clear D. The CDR3 sequence is 14 residues long. Germline V gene lookup returns CDR1 LNHDA and CDR2 SQIVND (reference sequence). The ends were cut back, 3 bases at V and 0 bases at J, with 9 bases in the middle. CDR3 region: CASSIGPVSYEQYF. The CDR3 region has the DNA TGTGCCAGTAGTATTGGGCCAGTCTCCTACGAGCAGTACTTC.

V gene TRBV5-1 combines with J gene TRBJ2-2; D possibly corresponds to TRBD1 (5 bases). CDR3 length: 12 amino acids. Germline CDR1 reads SGHRS; CDR2 reads YFSETQ. Trimming stripped 4 bases from V and 6 bases from J, with 7 bases between. CDR3: CASSRGAGELFF. As DNA, the CDR3 is TGCGCCAGCAGCAGGGGTGCCGGGGAGCTGTTTTTT.

The genes are TRBV6-1 and TRBJ2-1; a weak D match, TRBD1 (5 bases). V was shortened by 3 bases and J by 4 bases, with 13 bases between the two germline ends. CDR1 is MNHNS and CDR2 is SASEGT in the germline V gene. The CDR3 has 15 residues. The CDR3 nucleotides are TGTGCCAGCAGTGAGGACCCAGGGTTTTACAATGAGCAGTTCTTC. It is translated as CASSEDPGFYNEQFF.

The chain couples TRBV23-1 to TRBJ2-6; TRBD1 aligns across 8 bases. TRBV23-1 is sorted into the ORF group, with uncertain function. The CDR3 runs to 19 residues. V lost 6 bases and J lost 1; bases outside the gene matches: 14. CDR3 residues: CASRHWTGRKGSGANVLTF. For the CDR3, the DNA is TGCGCCAGCAGACATTGGACAGGGAGAAAAGGTTCTGGGGCCAACGTCCTGACTTTC.

This clone was recorded only once. The chain joins TRBV30 to TRBJ2-1, with 12 bases lining up with TRBD2. Per the germline V gene, CDR1 is GTSNPN and CDR2 is SVGIG (reference sequence). The V segment lost 2 bases and the J segment 10 bases; nucleotides outside the gene matches: 0. The CDR3 sequence is 12 residues long. In nucleotides, the CDR3 is TGTGCCTGGAGTACTAGCGGGAGGGAGCAGTTCTTC. This translates into CAWSTSGREQFF.

J is TRBJ1-1 and V is TRBV5-1; D gene unclear. V was shortened by 3 bases and J by 4 bases, with 13 bases between the two germline ends. The V gene's germline CDR1 is SGHRS and CDR2 YFSETQ. The CDR3 loop spans 14 amino acids. The CDR3 DNA sequence: TGCGCCAGCAGCTACCAGGCAGCCACCACTGAAGCTTTCTTT. Translating gives CASSYQAATTEAFF. Full variable domain (missing parts from reference TRBV5-1 and TRBJ1-1): KAGVTQTPRYLIKTRGQQVTLSCSPISGHRSVSWYQQTPGQGLQFLFEYFSETQRNKGNFPGRFSGRQFSNSRSEMNVSTLELGDSALYLCASSYQAATTEAFFGQGTRLTVV.

The chain recombines TRBV15 with TRBJ1-5; 11 bases fit TRBD1. The CDR3 is 16 amino acids. After removal of 0 bases from V and 6 bases from J, the junction contained 4 bases not matched to a gene. CDR1 is LNHNV, CDR2 YYDKDF, per germline (reference sequence). This CDR3 reads CATSRDRTGGGQPQHF. The CDR3 nucleotides are TGTGCCACCAGCAGAGATAGGACAGGGGGCGGTCAGCCCCAGCATTTT.

V and J are TRBV6-5 and TRBJ1-4; 7 bases match TRBD1. Germline V lookup: CDR1 MNHEY, CDR2 SVGAGI. This CDR3 has 15 amino acids. After removal of 7 bases from V and 5 bases from J, the junction contained 10 bases not matched to a gene. The CDR3 nucleotides read TGTGCCAGCAACGGGAACAGGGGCGTAAATGAAAAACTGTTTTTT. Protein: CASNGNRGVNEKLFF.

The chain has TRBV4-3 and TRBJ1-4; D is uncertain. Germline V lookup: CDR1 LGHNA, CDR2 YSLEER. CDR3 length: 16 residues. V lost 1 base to trimming and J lost 8 bases, with 17 bases between them. The CDR3 region is CASSQGASPSQEKLFF. The CDR3 nucleotides are TGCGCCAGCAGCCAAGGGGCCTCTCCGAGCCAAGAAAAACTGTTTTTT.